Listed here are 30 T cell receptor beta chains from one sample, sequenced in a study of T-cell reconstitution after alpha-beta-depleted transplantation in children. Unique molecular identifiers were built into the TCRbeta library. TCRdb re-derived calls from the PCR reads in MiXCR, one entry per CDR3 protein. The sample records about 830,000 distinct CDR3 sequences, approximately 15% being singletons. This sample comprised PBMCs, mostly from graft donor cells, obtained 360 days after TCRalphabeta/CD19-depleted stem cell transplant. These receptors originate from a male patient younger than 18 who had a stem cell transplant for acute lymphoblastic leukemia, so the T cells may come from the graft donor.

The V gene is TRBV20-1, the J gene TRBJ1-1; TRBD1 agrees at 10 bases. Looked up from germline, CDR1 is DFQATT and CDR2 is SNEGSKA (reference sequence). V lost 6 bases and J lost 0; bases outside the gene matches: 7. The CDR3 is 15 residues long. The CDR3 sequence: CSARPGTGVNTEAFF. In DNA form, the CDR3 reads TGCAGTGCCCGACCGGGGACAGGGGTGAACACTGAAGCTTTCTTT.

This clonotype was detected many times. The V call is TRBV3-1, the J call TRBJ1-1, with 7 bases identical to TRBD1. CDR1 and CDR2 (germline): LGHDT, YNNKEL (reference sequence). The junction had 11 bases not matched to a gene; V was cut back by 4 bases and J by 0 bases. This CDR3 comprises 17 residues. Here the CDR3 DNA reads TGTGCCAGCAGCCCCCGGGACAGCCGAGATCTGAACACTGAAGCTTTCTTT. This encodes CASSPRDSRDLNTEAFF.

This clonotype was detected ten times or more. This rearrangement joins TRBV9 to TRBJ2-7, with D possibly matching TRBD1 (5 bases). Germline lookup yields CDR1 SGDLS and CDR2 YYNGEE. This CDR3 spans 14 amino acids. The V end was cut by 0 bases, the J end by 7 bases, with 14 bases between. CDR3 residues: CASSVATGIVEQYF. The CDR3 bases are TGTGCCAGCAGCGTAGCCACAGGCATTGTTGAGCAGTACTTC.

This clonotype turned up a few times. This chain's CDR3 is CSVDGLYNEQFF. CDR3 in DNA: TGCAGCGTTGACGGACTCTACAATGAGCAGTTCTTC. The V gene is TRBV29-1, the J gene TRBJ2-1; a possible D gene is TRBD2 (5 bases). The germline V and J ends were trimmed by 3 bases and 3 bases, with 6 bases remaining between them. The CDR3 sequence is 12 residues long. Germline lookup yields CDR1 SQVTM and CDR2 ANQGSEA.

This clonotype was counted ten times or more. The CDR3 here is CASSFRTDSYEQYF. CDR3 bases: TGCGCCAGCAGCTTTCGGACAGACTCCTACGAGCAGTACTTC. The rearrangement joins TRBV5-1 to TRBJ2-7; possibly TRBD1 for D (6 bases). V was shortened by 2 bases and J by 0 bases, with 9 bases between the two germline ends. In germline, CDR1 is SGHRS, CDR2 YFSETQ. This CDR3 is built from 14 residues.

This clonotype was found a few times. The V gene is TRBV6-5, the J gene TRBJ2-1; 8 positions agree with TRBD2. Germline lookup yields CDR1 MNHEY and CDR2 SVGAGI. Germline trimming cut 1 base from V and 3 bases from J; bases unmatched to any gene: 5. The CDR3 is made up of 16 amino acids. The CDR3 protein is CASSYLASGHYNEQFF. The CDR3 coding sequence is TGTGCCAGCAGTTACTTGGCTAGCGGGCACTACAATGAGCAGTTCTTC.

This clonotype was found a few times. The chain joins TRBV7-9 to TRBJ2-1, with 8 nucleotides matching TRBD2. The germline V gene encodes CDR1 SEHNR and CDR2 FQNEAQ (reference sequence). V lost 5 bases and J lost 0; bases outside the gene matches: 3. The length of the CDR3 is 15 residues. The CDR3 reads CASSPSGFSYNEQFF. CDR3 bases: TGTGCCAGCAGCCCTAGCGGGTTCTCCTACAATGAGCAGTTCTTC.

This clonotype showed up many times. Here the CDR3 DNA reads TGTGCCAGCAGCCAAGGGGCTTCGGAGCACTCTGGAAACACCATATATTTT. Encoded protein: CASSQGASEHSGNTIYF. The gene calls are TRBV4-2 and TRBJ1-3; D gene uncertain. This CDR3 has 17 amino acids. CDR1 is LGHNA, CDR2 YNFKEQ, per germline. Trimming removed 1 base at V and 0 bases at J, with 13 bases between.

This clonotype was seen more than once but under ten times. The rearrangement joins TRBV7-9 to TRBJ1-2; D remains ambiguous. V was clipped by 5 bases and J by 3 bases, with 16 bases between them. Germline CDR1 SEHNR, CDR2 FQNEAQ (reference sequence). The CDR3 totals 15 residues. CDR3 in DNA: TGTGCCAGCAGCGATTCAACAGTGCGCTACTATGGCTACACCTTC. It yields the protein CASSDSTVRYYGYTF.

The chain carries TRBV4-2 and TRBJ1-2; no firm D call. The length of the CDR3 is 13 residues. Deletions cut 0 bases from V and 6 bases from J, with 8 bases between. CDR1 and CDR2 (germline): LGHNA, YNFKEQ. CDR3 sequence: CASSQDLSDGYTF. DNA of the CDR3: TGTGCCAGCAGCCAAGATCTGTCAGATGGCTACACCTTC.

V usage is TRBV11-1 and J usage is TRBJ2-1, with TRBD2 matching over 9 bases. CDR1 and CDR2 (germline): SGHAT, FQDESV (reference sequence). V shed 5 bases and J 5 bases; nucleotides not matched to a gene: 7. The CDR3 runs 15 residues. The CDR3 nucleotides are TGTGCCAGCAGCCAGTTAGCGGGAGTTAACAATGAGCAGTTCTTC. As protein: CASSQLAGVNNEQFF.

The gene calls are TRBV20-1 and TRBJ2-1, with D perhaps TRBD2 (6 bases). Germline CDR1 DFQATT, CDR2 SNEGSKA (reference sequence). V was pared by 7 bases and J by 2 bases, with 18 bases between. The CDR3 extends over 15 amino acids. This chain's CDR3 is CSVWRASAAYNEQFF. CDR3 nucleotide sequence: TGCAGTGTGTGGCGGGCTAGCGCCGCCTACAATGAGCAGTTCTTC.

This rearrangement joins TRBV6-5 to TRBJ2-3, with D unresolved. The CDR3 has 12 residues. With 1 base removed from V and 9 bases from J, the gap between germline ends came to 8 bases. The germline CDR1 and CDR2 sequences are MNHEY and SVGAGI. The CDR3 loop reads CASSYLGSTQYF. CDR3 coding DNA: TGTGCCAGCAGTTACTTAGGGTCGACGCAGTATTTT.

The CDR3, as DNA: TGTGCTACCAGGAGGGGGGCAAATTATGGCTACACCTTC. The encoded protein is CATRRGANYGYTF. The chain joins TRBV25-1 to TRBJ1-2; weak D call: TRBD1 (6 bases). Germline V gene lookup returns CDR1 MGHDK and CDR2 SYGVNS. CDR3 length equals 13 residues.

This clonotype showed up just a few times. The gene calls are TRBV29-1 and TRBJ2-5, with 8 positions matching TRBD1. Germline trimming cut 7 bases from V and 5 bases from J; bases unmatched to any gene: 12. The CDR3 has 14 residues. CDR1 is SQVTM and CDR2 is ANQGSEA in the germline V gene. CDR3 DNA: TGCAGCGCCCCCCCCAGGGGGCGCCGGGAGACCCAGTACTTC. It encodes CSAPPRGRRETQYF.

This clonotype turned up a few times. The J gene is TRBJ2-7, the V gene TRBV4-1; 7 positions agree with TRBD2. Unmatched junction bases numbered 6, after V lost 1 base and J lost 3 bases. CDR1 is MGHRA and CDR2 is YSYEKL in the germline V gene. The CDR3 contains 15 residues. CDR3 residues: CASSQVASGNYEQYF. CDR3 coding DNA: TGCGCCAGCAGCCAAGTGGCTAGCGGCAACTACGAGCAGTACTTC.

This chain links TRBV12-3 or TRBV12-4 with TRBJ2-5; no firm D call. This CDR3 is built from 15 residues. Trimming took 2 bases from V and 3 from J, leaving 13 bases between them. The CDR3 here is CASSLNEFMEETQYF. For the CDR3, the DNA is TGTGCCAGCAGTTTAAACGAGTTTATGGAAGAGACCCAGTACTTC.

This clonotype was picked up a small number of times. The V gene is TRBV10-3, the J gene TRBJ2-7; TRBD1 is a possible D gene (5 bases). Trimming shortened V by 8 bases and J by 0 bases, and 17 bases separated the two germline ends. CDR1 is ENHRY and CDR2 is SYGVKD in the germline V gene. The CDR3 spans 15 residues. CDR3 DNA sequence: TGTGCCATCGACAGAGTCGAAGGGATCTCCTACGAGCAGTACTTC. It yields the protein CAIDRVEGISYEQYF.

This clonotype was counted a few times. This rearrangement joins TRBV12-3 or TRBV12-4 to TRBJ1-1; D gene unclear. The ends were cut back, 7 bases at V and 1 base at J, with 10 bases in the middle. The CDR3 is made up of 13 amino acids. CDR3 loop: CASTTHQNTEAFF. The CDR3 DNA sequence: TGTGCCAGCACTACACACCAGAACACTGAAGCTTTCTTT.

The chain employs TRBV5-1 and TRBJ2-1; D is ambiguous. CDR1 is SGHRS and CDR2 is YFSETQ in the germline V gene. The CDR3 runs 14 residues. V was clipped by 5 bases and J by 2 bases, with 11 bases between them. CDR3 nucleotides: TGCGCCAGCAGTCACGGGTCCCCCTACAATGAGCAGTTCTTC. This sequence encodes CASSHGSPYNEQFF.

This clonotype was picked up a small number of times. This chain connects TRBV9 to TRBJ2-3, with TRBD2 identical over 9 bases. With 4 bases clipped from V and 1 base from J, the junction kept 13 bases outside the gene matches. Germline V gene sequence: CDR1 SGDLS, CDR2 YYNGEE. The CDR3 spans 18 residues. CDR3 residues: CASSYPTYQREGTDTQYF. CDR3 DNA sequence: TGTGCCAGCAGCTACCCAACCTACCAGCGGGAGGGCACAGATACGCAGTATTTT.

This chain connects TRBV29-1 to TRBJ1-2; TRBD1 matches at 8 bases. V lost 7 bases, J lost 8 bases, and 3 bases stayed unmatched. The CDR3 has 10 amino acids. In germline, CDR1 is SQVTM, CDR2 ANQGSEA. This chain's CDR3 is CSGDRHGYTF. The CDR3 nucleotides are TGCAGCGGGGACAGGCACGGCTACACCTTC.

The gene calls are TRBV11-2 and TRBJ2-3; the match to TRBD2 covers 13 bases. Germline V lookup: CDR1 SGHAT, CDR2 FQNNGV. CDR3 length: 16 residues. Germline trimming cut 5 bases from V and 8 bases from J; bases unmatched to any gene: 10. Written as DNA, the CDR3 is TGTGCCAGCAGCCCCTCGGGACTAGCGGGACCCCGTACGCAGTATTTT. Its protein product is CASSPSGLAGPRTQYF. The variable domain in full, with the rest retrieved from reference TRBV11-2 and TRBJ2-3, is EAGVAQSPRYKIIEKRQSVAFWCNPISGHATLYWYQQILGQGPKLLIQFQNNGVVDDSQLPKDRFSAERLKGVDSTLKIQPAKLEDSAVYLCASSPSGLAGPRTQYFGPGTRLTVL.

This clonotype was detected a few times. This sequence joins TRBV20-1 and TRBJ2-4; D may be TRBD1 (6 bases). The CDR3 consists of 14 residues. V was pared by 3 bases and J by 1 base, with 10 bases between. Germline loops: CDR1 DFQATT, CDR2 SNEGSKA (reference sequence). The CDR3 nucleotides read TGCAGTGCTAGCCCCACAGGGGCCAAAAACATTCAGTACTTC. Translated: CSASPTGAKNIQYF.

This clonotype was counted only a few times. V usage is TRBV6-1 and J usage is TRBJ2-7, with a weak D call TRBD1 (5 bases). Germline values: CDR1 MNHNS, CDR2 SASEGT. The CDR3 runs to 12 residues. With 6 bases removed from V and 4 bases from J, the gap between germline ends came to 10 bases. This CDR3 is CASRSPGYEQYF. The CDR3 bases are TGTGCCAGCAGGAGCCCAGGGTACGAGCAGTACTTC.

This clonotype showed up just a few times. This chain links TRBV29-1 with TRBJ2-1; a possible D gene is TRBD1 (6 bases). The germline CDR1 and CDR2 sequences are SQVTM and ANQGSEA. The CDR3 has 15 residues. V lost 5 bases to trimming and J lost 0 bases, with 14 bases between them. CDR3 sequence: CSVWADRFSYNEQFF. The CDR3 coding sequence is TGCAGCGTTTGGGCTGACAGGTTCTCCTACAATGAGCAGTTCTTC.

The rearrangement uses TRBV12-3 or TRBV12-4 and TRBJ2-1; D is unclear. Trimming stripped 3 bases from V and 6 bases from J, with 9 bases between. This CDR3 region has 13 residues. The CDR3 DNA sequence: TGTGCCAGCAGTTTCGCACCAGTCAATGAGCAGTTCTTC. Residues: CASSFAPVNEQFF.

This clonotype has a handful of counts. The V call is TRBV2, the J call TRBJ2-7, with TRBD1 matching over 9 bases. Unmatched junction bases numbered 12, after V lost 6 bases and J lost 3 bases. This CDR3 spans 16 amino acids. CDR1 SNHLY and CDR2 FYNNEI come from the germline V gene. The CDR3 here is CASRKAGQGLSYEQYF. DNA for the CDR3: TGTGCCAGCAGGAAGGCGGGACAGGGCCTAAGCTACGAGCAGTACTTC.

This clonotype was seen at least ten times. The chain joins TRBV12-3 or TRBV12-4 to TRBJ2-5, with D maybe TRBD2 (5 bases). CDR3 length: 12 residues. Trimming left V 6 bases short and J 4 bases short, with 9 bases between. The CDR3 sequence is CASSYEGETQYF. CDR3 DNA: TGTGCCAGCAGCTATGAGGGAGAGACCCAGTACTTC.

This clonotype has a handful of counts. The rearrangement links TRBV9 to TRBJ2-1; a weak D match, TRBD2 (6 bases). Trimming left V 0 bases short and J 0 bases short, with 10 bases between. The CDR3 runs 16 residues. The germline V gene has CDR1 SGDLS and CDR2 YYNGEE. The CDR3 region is CASSVGRAPSYNEQFF. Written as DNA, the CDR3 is TGTGCCAGCAGCGTAGGGAGGGCCCCCTCCTACAATGAGCAGTTCTTC.